This T cell receptor beta chain was obtained from a study of blood T cell repertoires in COVID-19. Germline-derived CDR1 and CDR2 are MNHEY and SVGEGT. V lost 5 bases and J 3 bases, leaving 8 bases between the germline ends. This CDR3 has 12 residues. Participants spanned ages about 18 to 90 years and resided in 20 to 30 US areas. Resolution of symptoms, clearance, or two negative PCRs was present in recovered Cohort 3 donors. Per the original data handling: The authors estimated nucleated cell counts from reference gene primer amplification. Data came from immunoSEQ multiplex PCR; TCRdb stores just in-frame clones and leaves some out. From that table come the V and J calls and clone size; the DNA was used to work out D and trimming. This repertoire shows under 200,000 clones, approximately 90% found once; its top ten account for roughly 0.77%.

V gene TRBV6-2 or TRBV6-3 combines with J gene TRBJ2-7; the D gene is possibly TRBD2 (6 bases). The clonotype comes from a young woman who had recovered from COVID-19. The sample consisted of PBMCs or T cells enriched from blood (not recorded which). The DNA for the CDR3 is TGTGCCAGCAGTCCCGGGAGCTACGAGCAGTACTTC. This gives the protein CASSPGSYEQYF.